The 13 T cell receptor beta chains reported below all come from one sample, sequenced in a study of blood T cells in healthy people across ages. Primed by a sample-barcoded 5' primer and a J-beta primer mix, a second PCR proceeded for 7 to 11 cycles. TCRdb redid the calling of the 5' RACE reads with MiXCR, one entry per CDR3 protein. The table has about 900,000 distinct CDR3 sequences, about 62% seen once; the top ten hold around 30%. Sample: blood. The receptors originated from a man aged 25 to 40 in good health.

CDR3 sequence reads: CASKGSGDNEQFF. CDR3 DNA sequence: TGTGCCAGCAAGGGTAGCGGGGACAATGAGCAGTTCTTC. J is TRBJ2-1 and V is TRBV6-2 or TRBV6-3; 8 bases agree with TRBD2. CDR3 size: 13 residues. The V and J ends lost 7 bases and 5 bases, in that order; junction bases with no gene match: 4. CDR1 and CDR2 from the germline V gene are MNHEY and SVGEGT.

This clonotype was seen a few times. Here the CDR3 DNA reads TGTGCCAGCAGTTTCGGCAGGGGAATCTACGAGCAGTACTTC. Protein sequence: CASSFGRGIYEQYF. The chain employs TRBV27 and TRBJ2-7; D may be TRBD1 (6 bases). This CDR3 region has 14 residues. Per the germline V gene, CDR1 is MNHEY and CDR2 is SMNVEV (reference sequence). V was shortened by 3 bases and J by 3 bases, with 12 bases between the two germline ends.

This clonotype was picked up a small number of times. The chain combines TRBV3-1 with TRBJ1-5; D not resolved. Germline-derived CDR1 and CDR2 are LGHDT and YNNKEL (reference sequence). Trimming removed 1 base at V and 3 bases at J, with 7 bases between. The CDR3 contains 14 residues. The CDR3 loop reads CASSQGQSNQPQHF. DNA of the CDR3: TGTGCCAGCAGCCAAGGGCAGTCCAATCAGCCCCAGCATTTT.

This chain connects TRBV6-6 to TRBJ1-5, with no clear D. CDR3 length equals 15 residues. Germline V gene lookup returns CDR1 MNHNY and CDR2 SVGAGI (reference sequence). The germline V and J ends were trimmed by 7 bases and 5 bases, with 18 bases remaining between them. DNA of the CDR3: TGTGCCAGCATCCCTCGTTCAGCCCCCGATCAGCCCCAGCATTTT. It is translated as CASIPRSAPDQPQHF.

This clonotype was seen only a few times. The genes are TRBV7-2 and TRBJ2-6; no clear D. In germline, CDR1 is SGHTA, CDR2 FQGNSA. CDR3 length: 16 residues. V shed 5 bases and J shed 0 bases, with 11 bases lying between them. CDR3 region: CASSLLLSSGANVLTF. CDR3 DNA sequence: TGTGCCAGCAGCCTCCTACTTAGCTCTGGGGCCAACGTCCTGACTTTC.

The CDR3 nucleotides read TGTGCCAGCAGCTTCCCCCAAGGGGGCTCCCCCACAGATACGCAGTATTTT. As protein: CASSFPQGGSPTDTQYF. This rearrangement joins TRBV7-2 to TRBJ2-3; 7 positions agree with TRBD1. The length of the CDR3 is 17 residues. V trimming: 3 bases; J trimming: 2 bases; junction bases outside the gene matches: 11. Germline V gene sequence: CDR1 SGHTA, CDR2 FQGNSA.

The chain recombines TRBV29-1 with TRBJ2-1; D possibly corresponds to TRBD1 (6 bases). The J call may be in error: the DNA end matches TRBJ2-7 better. The germline gives CDR1 SQVTM, CDR2 ANQGSEA. This CDR3 comprises 15 residues. This CDR3 reads CSVEQGLLTYNEQYF. For the CDR3, the DNA is TGCAGCGTGGAACAGGGTCTCCTAACCTACAATGAGCAGTACTTC.

This chain uses TRBV20-1 with TRBJ2-1, with TRBD2 matching 7 bases. The DNA matches TRBJ2-7 better at its end, which makes the J call doubtful. Germline V gene lookup returns CDR1 DFQATT and CDR2 SNEGSKA (reference sequence). There are 15 residues in the CDR3. CDR3 sequence reads: CSARGASGDYNEQYF. CDR3 sequence (DNA): TGCAGTGCTAGAGGGGCTAGCGGCGACTACAATGAGCAGTACTTC.

This clonotype appeared a few times. The chain has TRBV10-3 and TRBJ2-6, with 10 bases that match TRBD2. CDR3 length equals 17 residues. J gave up 0 bases and V 4 bases, and 3 bases lay outside the gene matches. The germline V gene encodes CDR1 ENHRY and CDR2 SYGVKD. The CDR3 nucleotides read TGTGCCATCAGTGCGACTAGCGGGTTCTCTGGGGCCAACGTCCTGACTTTC. This encodes CAISATSGFSGANVLTF.

The chain carries TRBV9 and TRBJ2-6; 11 bases line up with TRBD1. There are 17 residues in the CDR3. CDR1 is SGDLS and CDR2 is YYNGEE in the germline V gene. The junction had 5 bases not matched to a gene; V was cut back by 5 bases and J by 1 base. The CDR3 protein is CASSGTGGISGANVLTF. Written as DNA, the CDR3 is TGTGCCAGCAGTGGGACAGGGGGAATTTCTGGGGCCAACGTCCTGACTTTC.

This clonotype was found a few times. The chain employs TRBV29-1 and TRBJ2-1; D tentatively reads TRBD1 or TRBD2 (5 bases each). CDR1 is SQVTM, CDR2 ANQGSEA, per germline. This CDR3 is built from 13 residues. Trimming took off 2 bases at V and 2 bases at J, with 7 bases between the two ends. The CDR3 DNA reads as TGCAGCGTTGAACAGGGACCCTACAATGAGCAGTTCTTC. This gives the protein CSVEQGPYNEQFF.

Of note for this clonotype: This clone may be a read error of a much larger clone one base away. The CDR3 DNA sequence: TGTGCCAGCAGCTTAACGAGGGATCAGCCCCAGCATTTT. Translation: CASSLTRDQPQHF. This sequence joins TRBV7-2 and TRBJ1-5; D unresolved. The CDR3 extends over 13 amino acids. Germline-derived CDR1 and CDR2 are SGHTA and FQGNSA. Trimming took off 2 bases at V and 5 bases at J, with 7 bases between the two ends.

The V and J genes are TRBV18 and TRBJ2-6; no clear D. Germline V lookup: CDR1 KGHSH, CDR2 LQKENI. CDR3 length: 15 residues. V lost 6 bases to trimming and J lost 2 bases, with 11 bases between them. The CDR3 here is CASSPSEAGANVLTF. The CDR3 DNA sequence: TGTGCCAGCTCCCCGTCGGAAGCTGGGGCCAACGTCCTGACTTTC.